The next 13 T cell receptor beta chains were all read from a single sample in a study of cytomegalovirus exposure and HLA in healthy donors. It was with 60 Vbeta and 13 Jbeta primers that the PCR ran. This table comes from immunoSEQ multiplex PCR, and its TCRdb copy is limited to in-frame clones, with some not included. This table holds roughly 100,000 clones. The specimen was PBMCs. The receptors originated from a man aged 40-49 years in good health and CMV-seronegative.

The chain employs TRBV25-1 and TRBJ1-5; no definite D call. This CDR3 is 12 amino acids long. Germline CDR1 is MGHDK and CDR2 is SYGVNS. The V end lost 6 bases, the J end lost 4 bases, and 7 bases lay between the germline ends. CDR3 region: CASRAQNQPQHF. The DNA of the CDR3 is TGTGCCAGCAGGGCCCAAAATCAGCCCCAGCATTTT.

The V call is TRBV7-2, the J call TRBJ2-1; D call uncertain. Trimming cost V 4 bases and J 7 bases, with 8 bases left between them. Germline lookup yields CDR1 SGHTA and CDR2 FQGNSA. The CDR3 totals 12 residues. Here the CDR3 reads CASSYLVNEQFF. The CDR3 DNA follows: TGTGCCAGCAGCTACCTAGTTAATGAGCAGTTCTTC.

The gene calls are TRBV10-3 and TRBJ1-1, with 9 bases that match TRBD1. The length of the CDR3 is 13 residues. Germline CDR1 reads ENHRY; CDR2 reads SYGVKD. V lost 6 bases to trimming and J lost 10 bases; unmatched junction nucleotides: 9. CDR3 protein: CAISSDRGAGAFF. In DNA, the CDR3 is TGTGCCATCAGCTCCGACAGGGGGGCGGGAGCTTTCTTT.

The chain has TRBV28 and TRBJ1-3; perhaps TRBD1 as D (5 bases). Germline V gene sequence: CDR1 MDHEN, CDR2 SYDVKM. This CDR3 spans 14 amino acids. V gave up 5 bases and J gave up 3 bases, with 11 bases separating them. In DNA, the CDR3 is TGTGCCAGCAGTACCGCCGGGGGTGGAAACACCATATATTTT. Translation: CASSTAGGGNTIYF.

The chain is built from TRBV2 and TRBJ2-7; possible D gene TRBD1, 6 bases. CDR3 length: 13 amino acids. Germline CDR1 and CDR2: SNHLY and FYNNEI. V shed 5 bases and J shed 2 bases, with 10 bases lying between them. CDR3 DNA sequence: TGTGCCAGCAGTAAAAGGACAGCCTACGAGCAGTACTTC. As protein: CASSKRTAYEQYF.

The chain joins TRBV15 to TRBJ2-3; 8 nucleotides line up with TRBD2. The V and J ends lost 1 base and 8 bases, in that order; junction bases with no gene match: 14. Germline CDR1 is LNHNV and CDR2 is YYDKDF (reference sequence). The CDR3 consists of 17 residues. The CDR3 loop reads CATSRGGVAGWQGTQYF. DNA for the CDR3: TGTGCCACCAGCAGAGGTGGAGTAGCGGGGTGGCAAGGTACGCAGTATTTT.

The chain employs TRBV10-1 and TRBJ2-2; D possibly corresponds to TRBD1 (5 bases). The CDR3 totals 13 residues. Between the trimmed V and J ends, which lost 5 bases and 8 bases, there was a span of 12 bases. The V gene's germline CDR1 is WNHNN and CDR2 SYGVQD (reference sequence). The CDR3 region is CASSRQGGGELFF. The CDR3 nucleotides are TGCGCCAGCAGTCGGCAGGGTGGTGGGGAGCTGTTTTTT.

The V and J genes are TRBV19 and TRBJ1-5, with TRBD1 as a possible D gene (5 bases). The CDR3 has 13 amino acids. V was clipped by 5 bases and J by 6 bases, with 11 bases between them. Per the germline V gene, CDR1 is LNHDA and CDR2 is SQIVND (reference sequence). The CDR3 loop is CASSGGVGQPQHF. The CDR3 DNA sequence: TGTGCCAGTAGTGGGGGGGTCGGTCAGCCCCAGCATTTT.

This chain joins TRBV5-1 and TRBJ2-2; TRBD2 aligns across 8 bases. The V and J ends lost 4 bases and 4 bases, in that order; junction bases with no gene match: 6. Per germline, CDR1 SGHRS and CDR2 YFSETQ. CDR3 length equals 15 residues. The CDR3 nucleotides are TGCGCCAGCAGCGGAGCGGGGGTGTTCACCGGGGAGCTGTTTTTT. It is translated as CASSGAGVFTGELFF.

The rearrangement uses TRBV7-2 and TRBJ1-5, with 9 bases that match TRBD1. CDR3 size: 13 residues. V lost 5 bases to trimming and J lost 7 bases; unmatched junction nucleotides: 3. Germline assignment: CDR1 SGHTA and CDR2 FQGNSA. Here the CDR3 DNA reads TGTGCCAGCAGCCTAGACAGGGGGCAGCCCCAGCATTTT. As protein: CASSLDRGQPQHF. Supplemented by reference TRBV7-2 and TRBJ1-5, the full variable domain reads GAGVSQSPSNKVTEKGKDVELRCDPISGHTALYWYRQSLGQGLEFLIYFQGNSAPDKSGLPSDRFSAERTGGSVSTLTIQRTQQEDSAVYLCASSLDRGQPQHFGDGTRLSIL.

As regards this clone: A read error may account for a junction end that differs from germline. V and J are TRBV18 and TRBJ2-7; 9 positions agree with TRBD1. The CDR3 sequence is 14 residues long. CDR1 and CDR2 from the germline V gene are KGHSH and LQKENI. This CDR3 reads CASSPTGQGMRVHF. DNA for the CDR3: TGTGCCAGCTCACCGACGGGACAGGGAATGAGGGTGCACTTC. Complete variable domain (other parts from reference TRBV18 and TRBJ2-7): NAGVMQNPRHLVRRRGQEARLRCSPMKGHSHVYWYRQLPEEGLKFMVYLQKENIIDESGMPKERFSAEFPKEGPSILRIQQVVRGDSAAYFCASSPTGQGMRVHFGPGTRLTVT.

V gene TRBV5-4 combines with J gene TRBJ2-5, with 13 nucleotides matching TRBD2. V dropped 2 bases and J dropped 4; count of bases not matched to a gene: 2. This CDR3 region has 15 residues. Germline V gives CDR1 SGHNT, CDR2 YYREEE (reference sequence). CDR3 region: CASSFTSGGAETQYF. The CDR3 DNA sequence: TGTGCCAGCAGCTTTACTAGCGGGGGGGCAGAGACCCAGTACTTC.

The J gene is TRBJ2-2, the V gene TRBV7-2; TRBD1 matches 10 bases. Germline CDR1 is SGHTA and CDR2 is FQGNSA. Trimming removed 3 bases from V and 6 bases from J; junction bases left unmatched: 4. The CDR3 covers 15 residues. The CDR3 loop is CASSFLGQGPGELFF. Written as DNA, the CDR3 is TGTGCCAGCAGCTTCTTGGGACAGGGGCCCGGGGAGCTGTTTTTT.